This TCR beta chain is from a study of T cell changes during pregnancy in multiple sclerosis (dated by TCRdb to about 2019). Regarding the complete study: In women with multiple sclerosis, the researchers looked at how the T cell repertoire shifted as pregnancy progressed.

Turning to this clone: The antigen it recognizes is unknown. One base away there is no much larger clone; base qualities are not given.

Compared with germline, V lacks 0 bases and J lacks 2 bases; bases without a gene match: 2. Reading from cysteine to phenylalanine, the CDR3 counts 14 amino acids. Of the read, only the CDR3 DNA is kept; its 42 bases are in frame from base 1. CDR1 SGHDT and CDR2 YYEEEE are derived from the germline V gene. Library preparation used the immunoSEQ multiplex PCR assay. Here the immuneACCESS table is served through TCRdb, limited to in-frame sequences with V and J called. Missing clones are a known gap in these copies; in checked studies unresolved V genes cover under half, and the rest lacks a known reason. The sample includes fewer than 100,000 clones, with about 91% observed a single time. The leading ten clones occupy less than 2.5% of the sample.

Recombination joined TRBV5-6 with TRBJ2-7; 7 bases in the middle match TRBD1. The input for sequencing was peripheral blood, taken before pregnancy. The clonotype originates from a female donor with multiple sclerosis, enrolled in a pregnancy study. The CDR3 sequence is CASSLGDSPYEQYF. The sequence in DNA is TGTGCCAGCAGCTTGGGGGACAGCCCCTACGAGCAGTACTTC.